This TCR beta chain emerged from a study of blood T cell repertoires in COVID-19. The overall study: Researchers got acute and convalescent COVID-19 samples from the United States, Italy and Spain. From T cells, B-cell-depleted T cells, or PBMCs came the material, which was cDNA or gDNA.

Original analysis: Cell counts per sample came from amplifying reference gene primers. Some clones are missing from TCRdb's copy, which holds only in-frame ones; the method was immunoSEQ multiplex PCR. That table supplies the V and J calls and clone size; D and trimming were determined from the DNA. The sample carries roughly 200,000 clones, 80% to 90% recorded once. The sequence was collected from a middle-aged man with active or convalescent COVID-19. Sequencing was performed on peripheral blood.

CDR3 sequence: CASRGTGTEYNEQFF. For the CDR3, the DNA is TGTGCCAGCAGGGGGACCGGGACAGAATACAATGAGCAGTTCTTC. The rearrangement joins TRBV9 to TRBJ2-1; 7 bases agree with TRBD1. Per the germline V gene, CDR1 is SGDLS and CDR2 is YYNGEE. The CDR3 has 15 amino acids. V trimming: 5 bases; J trimming: 4 bases; junction bases outside the gene matches: 9.